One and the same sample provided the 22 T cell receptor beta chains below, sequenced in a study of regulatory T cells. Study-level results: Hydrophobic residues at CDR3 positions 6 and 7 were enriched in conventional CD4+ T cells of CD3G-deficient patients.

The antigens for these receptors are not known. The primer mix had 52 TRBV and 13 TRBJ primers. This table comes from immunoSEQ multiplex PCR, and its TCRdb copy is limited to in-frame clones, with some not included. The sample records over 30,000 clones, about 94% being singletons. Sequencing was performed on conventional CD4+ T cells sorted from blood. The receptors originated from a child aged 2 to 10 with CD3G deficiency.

The CDR3 sequence: CASTPWRHTEAFF. The CDR3, as DNA: TGTGCCAGCACCCCGTGGCGGCACACTGAAGCTTTCTTT. The chain couples TRBV28 to TRBJ1-1; D call uncertain. Germline loops: CDR1 MDHEN, CDR2 SYDVKM. This CDR3 is built from 13 residues. V lost 7 bases, J lost 3 bases, and 12 bases lay in between.

CDR3: CASSLSGLGIREQFF. CDR3 sequence (DNA): TGTGCCAGCAGTTTATCGGGGCTTGGAATTCGGGAGCAGTTCTTC. This chain joins TRBV28 and TRBJ2-1, with D perhaps TRBD1 or TRBD2 (5 bases each). The CDR3 is 15 amino acids. Trimming took 1 base from V and 10 from J, leaving 17 bases between them. CDR1 and CDR2 (germline): MDHEN, SYDVKM.

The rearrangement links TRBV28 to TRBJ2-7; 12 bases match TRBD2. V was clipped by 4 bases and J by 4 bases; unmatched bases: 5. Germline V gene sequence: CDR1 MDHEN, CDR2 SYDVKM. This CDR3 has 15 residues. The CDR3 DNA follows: TGTGCCAGCAGTTCGTCCGGGACTAGCGGGTACGAGCAGTACTTC. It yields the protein CASSSSGTSGYEQYF.

The CDR3 DNA follows: TGTGCCAGCAGCCGGAGACACACCAGGGGCATAACTAACACAGATACGCAGTATTTT. This gives the protein CASSRRHTRGITNTDTQYF. J is TRBJ2-3 and V is TRBV7-8, with D perhaps matching TRBD1 (6 bases). Germline V gene lookup returns CDR1 SGHVS and CDR2 FQNEAQ. V lost 5 bases and J lost 2, with 26 bases in between. The CDR3 is made up of 19 amino acids.

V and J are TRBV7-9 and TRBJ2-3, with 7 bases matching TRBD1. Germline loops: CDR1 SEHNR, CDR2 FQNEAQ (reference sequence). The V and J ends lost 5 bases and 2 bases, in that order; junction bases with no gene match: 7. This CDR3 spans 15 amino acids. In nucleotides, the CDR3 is TGTGCCAGCAGCATCCACAGGGGCCTCACAGATACGCAGTATTTT. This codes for CASSIHRGLTDTQYF.

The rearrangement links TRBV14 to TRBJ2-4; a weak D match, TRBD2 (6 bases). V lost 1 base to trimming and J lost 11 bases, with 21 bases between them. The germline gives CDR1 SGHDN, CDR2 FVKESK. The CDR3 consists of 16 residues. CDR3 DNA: TGTGCCAGCAGCCAAGGGACCCTAGCGAGGTTAACCTTTCAGTACTTC. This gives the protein CASSQGTLARLTFQYF.

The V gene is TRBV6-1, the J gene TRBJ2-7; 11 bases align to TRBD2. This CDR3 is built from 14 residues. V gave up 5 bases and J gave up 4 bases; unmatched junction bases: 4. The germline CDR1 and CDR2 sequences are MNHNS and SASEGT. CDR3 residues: CASSPSSGRYEQYF. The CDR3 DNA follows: TGTGCCAGCAGTCCTTCTAGCGGGAGGTACGAGCAGTACTTC.

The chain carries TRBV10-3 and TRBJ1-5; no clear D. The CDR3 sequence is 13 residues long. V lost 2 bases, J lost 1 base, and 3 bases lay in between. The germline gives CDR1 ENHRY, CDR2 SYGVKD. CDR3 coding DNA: TGTGCCATCAGTGAGACAAGCAATCAGCCCCAGCATTTT. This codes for CAISETSNQPQHF.

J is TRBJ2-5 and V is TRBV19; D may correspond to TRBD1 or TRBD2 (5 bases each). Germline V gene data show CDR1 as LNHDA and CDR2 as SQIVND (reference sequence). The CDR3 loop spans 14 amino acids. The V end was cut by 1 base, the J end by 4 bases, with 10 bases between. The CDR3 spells CASSIAPGRETQYF. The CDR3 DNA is TGTGCCAGTAGTATAGCCCCGGGACGAGAGACCCAGTACTTC.

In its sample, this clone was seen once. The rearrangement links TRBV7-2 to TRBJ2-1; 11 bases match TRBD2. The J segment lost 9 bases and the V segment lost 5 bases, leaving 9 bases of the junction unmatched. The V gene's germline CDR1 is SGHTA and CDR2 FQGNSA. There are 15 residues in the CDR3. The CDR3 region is CASSHSGRAPSEQFF. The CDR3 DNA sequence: TGTGCCAGCAGCCATAGCGGGAGGGCCCCCAGTGAGCAGTTCTTC.

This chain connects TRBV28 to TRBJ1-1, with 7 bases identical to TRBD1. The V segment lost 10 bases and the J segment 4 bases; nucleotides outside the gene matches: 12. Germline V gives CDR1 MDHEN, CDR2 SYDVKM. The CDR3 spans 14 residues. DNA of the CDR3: TGTGCCACCACAGGGGAGTCCACTGGCACTGAAGCTTTCTTT. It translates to CATTGESTGTEAFF.

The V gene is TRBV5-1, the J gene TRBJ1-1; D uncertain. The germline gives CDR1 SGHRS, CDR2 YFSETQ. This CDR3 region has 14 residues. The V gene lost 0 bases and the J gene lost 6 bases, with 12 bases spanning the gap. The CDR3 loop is CASSLAPGYAEAFF. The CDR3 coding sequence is TGCGCCAGCAGCTTGGCCCCAGGCTACGCTGAAGCTTTCTTT. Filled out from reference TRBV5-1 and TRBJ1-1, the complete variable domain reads KAGVTQTPRYLIKTRGQQVTLSCSPISGHRSVSWYQQTPGQGLQFLFEYFSETQRNKGNFPGRFSGRQFSNSRSEMNVSTLELGDSALYLCASSLAPGYAEAFFGQGTRLTVV.

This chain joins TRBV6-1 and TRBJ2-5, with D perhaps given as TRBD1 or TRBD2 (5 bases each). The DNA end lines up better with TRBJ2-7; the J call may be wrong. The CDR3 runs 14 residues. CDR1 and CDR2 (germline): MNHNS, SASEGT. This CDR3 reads CASTLGPLGYEQYF. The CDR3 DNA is TGTGCCAGCACCCTGGGACCCCTTGGGTACGAGCAGTACTTC.

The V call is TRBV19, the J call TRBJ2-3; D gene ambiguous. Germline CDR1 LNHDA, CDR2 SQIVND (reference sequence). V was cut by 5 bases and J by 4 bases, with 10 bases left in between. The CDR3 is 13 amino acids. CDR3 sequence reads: CASSRKRADTQYF. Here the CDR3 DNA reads TGTGCCAGTAGTCGGAAGCGAGCAGATACGCAGTATTTT. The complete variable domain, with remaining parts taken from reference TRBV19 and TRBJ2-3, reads DGGITQSPKYLFRKEGQNVTLSCEQNLNHDAMYWYRQDPGQGLRLIYYSQIVNDFQKGDIAEGYSVSREKKESFPLTVTSAQKNPTAFYLCASSRKRADTQYFGPGTRLTVL.

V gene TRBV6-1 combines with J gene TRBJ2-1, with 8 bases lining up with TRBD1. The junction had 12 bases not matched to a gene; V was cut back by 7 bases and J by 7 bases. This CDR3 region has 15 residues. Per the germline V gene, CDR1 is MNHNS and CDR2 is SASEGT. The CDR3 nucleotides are TGTGCCAGCAACCCATGGGGACAGGTTTTGAATGAGCAGTTCTTC. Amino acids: CASNPWGQVLNEQFF.

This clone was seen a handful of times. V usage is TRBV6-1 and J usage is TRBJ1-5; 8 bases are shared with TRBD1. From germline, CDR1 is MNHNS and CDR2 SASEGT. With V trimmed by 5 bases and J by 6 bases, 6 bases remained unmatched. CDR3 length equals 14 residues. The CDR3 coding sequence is TGTGCCAGCAGTCAACAGGGGGGAGTTCAGCCCCAGCATTTT. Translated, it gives CASSQQGGVQPQHF.

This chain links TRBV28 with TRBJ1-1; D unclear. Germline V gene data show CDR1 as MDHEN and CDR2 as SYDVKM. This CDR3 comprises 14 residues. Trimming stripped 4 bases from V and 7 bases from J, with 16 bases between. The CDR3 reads CASSSAGRWGEAFF. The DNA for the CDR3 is TGTGCCAGCAGTTCGGCAGGACGGTGGGGTGAAGCTTTCTTT.

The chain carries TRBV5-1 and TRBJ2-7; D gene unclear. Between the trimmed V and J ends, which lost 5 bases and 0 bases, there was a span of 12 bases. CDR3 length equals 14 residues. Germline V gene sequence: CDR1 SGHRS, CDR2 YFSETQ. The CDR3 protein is CASRFSPNSYEQYF. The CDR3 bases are TGCGCCAGCAGATTCTCACCAAACTCCTACGAGCAGTACTTC.

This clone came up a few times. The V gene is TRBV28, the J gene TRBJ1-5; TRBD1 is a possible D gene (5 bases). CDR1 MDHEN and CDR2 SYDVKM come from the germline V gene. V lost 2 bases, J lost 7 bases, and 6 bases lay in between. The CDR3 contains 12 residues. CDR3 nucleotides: TGTGCCAGCAGTTTAAAGGGGCAGCCCCAGCATTTT. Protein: CASSLKGQPQHF.

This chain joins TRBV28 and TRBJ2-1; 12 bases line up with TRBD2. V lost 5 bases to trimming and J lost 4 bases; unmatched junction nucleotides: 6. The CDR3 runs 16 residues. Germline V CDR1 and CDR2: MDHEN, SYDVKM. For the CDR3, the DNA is TGTGCCAGCAGTCCTATCGGGACTAGCGGGTACAATGAGCAGTTCTTC. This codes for CASSPIGTSGYNEQFF. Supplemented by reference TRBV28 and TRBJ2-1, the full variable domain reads DVKVTQSSRYLVKRTGEKVFLECVQDMDHENMFWYRQDPGLGLRLIYFSYDVKMKEKGDIPEGYSVSREKKERFSLILESASTNQTSMYLCASSPIGTSGYNEQFFGPGTRLTVL.

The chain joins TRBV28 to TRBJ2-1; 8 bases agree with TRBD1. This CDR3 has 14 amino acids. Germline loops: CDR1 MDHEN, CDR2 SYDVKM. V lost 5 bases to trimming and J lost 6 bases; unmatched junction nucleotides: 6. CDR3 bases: TGTGCCAGCAGTCGGACAGGGAGTATCAATGAGCAGTTCTTC. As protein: CASSRTGSINEQFF. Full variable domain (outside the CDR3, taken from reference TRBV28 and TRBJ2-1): DVKVTQSSRYLVKRTGEKVFLECVQDMDHENMFWYRQDPGLGLRLIYFSYDVKMKEKGDIPEGYSVSREKKERFSLILESASTNQTSMYLCASSRTGSINEQFFGPGTRLTVL.

CDR3 nucleotide sequence: TGTGCCAGCAGTTCCCTTGGCTACGAGCAGTACTTC. Encoded protein: CASSSLGYEQYF. The chain joins TRBV28 to TRBJ2-7; D not resolved. Trimming cost V 4 bases and J 3 bases, with 7 bases left between them. The CDR3 contains 12 residues. Germline assignment: CDR1 MDHEN and CDR2 SYDVKM.